The 20 T cell receptor beta chains listed next were all sequenced from one sample in a study of shared clonotypes between healthy human individuals. Clones were sequenced by immunoSEQ multiplex PCR, and TCRdb holds only the in-frame ones, with some missing. This repertoire shows 2 million to 3 million clones, more than 80% found once; its top ten account for more than 0.12%. Sequenced material: naive CD4+ T cells sorted from blood. Subset meaning: CD45RA+ positively selected. These receptors originate from a man aged 18 to 30 in good health.

The rearrangement links TRBV5-1 to TRBJ2-2; D gene unclear. The V end lost 4 bases, the J end lost 3 bases, and 10 bases lay between the germline ends. The CDR3 extends over 14 amino acids. Per the germline V gene, CDR1 is SGHRS and CDR2 is YFSETQ. CDR3 residues: CASSHDTYTGELFF. The CDR3 DNA reads TGCGCCAGCAGCCATGACACGTACACCGGGGAGCTGTTTTTT.

The CDR3 loop is CASQTVPGGGGLRGYTF. In nucleotides, the CDR3 is TGTGCCAGCCAAACAGTCCCTGGGGGCGGTGGCCTGCGGGGCTACACCTTC. The rearrangement links TRBV28 to TRBJ1-2, with a weak D call TRBD1 (6 bases). This CDR3 is built from 17 residues. CDR1 and CDR2 (germline): MDHEN, SYDVKM. With 8 bases removed from V and 8 bases from J, the gap between germline ends came to 30 bases.

The chain couples TRBV5-3 to TRBJ2-7; 8 nucleotides match TRBD1. TRBV5-3 is given ORF status, its function remaining uncertain. The junction had 8 bases not matched to a gene; V was cut back by 4 bases and J by 5 bases. The CDR3 length is 14 residues. The CDR3 nucleotides are TGTGCCAGAAGCAGTACAGGGGGTTGCCACGAGCAGTACTTC. Translating it yields CARSSTGGCHEQYF.

CDR3 bases: TGCGCCAGCAGCTTGGCCCTGACAGGGCCCTCCTACGAGCAGTACTTC. This codes for CASSLALTGPSYEQYF. This sequence joins TRBV5-1 and TRBJ2-7; 7 positions match TRBD1. The length of the CDR3 is 16 residues. V dropped 0 bases and J dropped 0; count of bases not matched to a gene: 6. CDR1 and CDR2 from the germline V gene are SGHRS and YFSETQ.

The rearrangement links TRBV20-1 to TRBJ2-4, with unresolved D. Germline V gene data show CDR1 as DFQATT and CDR2 as SNEGSKA (reference sequence). The CDR3 length is 10 residues. Trimming removed 6 bases from V and 7 bases from J, with 7 bases in between. CDR3 DNA: TGCAGTGCCTTGTTTAACATTCAGTACTTC. Translating it yields CSALFNIQYF.

The chain carries TRBV15 and TRBJ2-1, with D hard to call. The CDR3 is 14 amino acids. The germline V and J ends were trimmed by 1 base and 6 bases, with 10 bases remaining between them. The germline gives CDR1 LNHNV, CDR2 YYDKDF (reference sequence). The CDR3 bases are TGTGCCACCAGCAGAGTATGGCCGGCCAATGAGCAGTTCTTC. This sequence encodes CATSRVWPANEQFF.

V gene TRBV2 combines with J gene TRBJ1-3; 10 nucleotides match TRBD1. J gave up 7 bases and V 5 bases, and 5 bases lay outside the gene matches. Per the germline V gene, CDR1 is SNHLY and CDR2 is FYNNEI. CDR3 length: 14 residues. CDR3 protein: CASSPGQGDNTIYF. CDR3 coding DNA: TGTGCCAGCAGTCCAGGACAGGGGGATAACACCATATATTTT.

The chain uses TRBV10-3 and TRBJ2-1; 14 bases align to TRBD2. Per the germline V gene, CDR1 is ENHRY and CDR2 is SYGVKD. The V gene end was trimmed by 5 bases and the J gene end by 8 bases; junction bases not matched to a gene: 8. This CDR3 is 16 amino acids long. The CDR3, as DNA: TGTGCCATCAGTTCTCGACTAGCGGGAGGGTCCCATGAGCAGTTCTTC. As protein: CAISSRLAGGSHEQFF.

V is TRBV19 and J is TRBJ1-3; D is unclear. Trimming took off 3 bases at V and 3 bases at J, with 12 bases between the two ends. The CDR3 extends over 15 amino acids. The germline V gene has CDR1 LNHDA and CDR2 SQIVND (reference sequence). DNA for the CDR3: TGTGCCAGTAGTATGGGCCGGGAGCGTGGAAACACCATATATTTT. It specifies CASSMGRERGNTIYF.

The chain carries TRBV5-6 and TRBJ2-7; D is ambiguous. CDR1 and CDR2 (germline): SGHDT, YYEEEE. V gave up 4 bases and J gave up 2 bases, with 19 bases separating them. The CDR3 is 16 residues long. The CDR3 bases are TGTGCCAGCAGCCCGCGATTCGGCGGACCCACCTACGAGCAGTACTTC. This sequence encodes CASSPRFGGPTYEQYF.

To note about this clone: Other DNA sequences within the sample encode an identical CDR3. The J gene is TRBJ1-2, the V gene TRBV5-1; weak D call: TRBD1 (5 bases). This CDR3 comprises 14 residues. V was clipped by 0 bases and J by 4 bases, with 10 bases between them. Germline lookup yields CDR1 SGHRS and CDR2 YFSETQ. CDR3 nucleotide sequence: TGCGCCAGCAGCTTGGAAGCAGGGCCCTATGGCTACACCTTC. This translates into CASSLEAGPYGYTF.

The V call is TRBV28, the J call TRBJ2-5, with unresolved D. The V gene's germline CDR1 is MDHEN and CDR2 SYDVKM. V lost 6 bases to trimming and J lost 0 bases, with 11 bases between them. This CDR3 comprises 14 residues. The CDR3 sequence is CASSPAVYQETQYF. CDR3 DNA sequence: TGTGCCAGCAGCCCGGCGGTGTACCAAGAGACCCAGTACTTC.

In regard to this clone: Within the sample, other DNA sequences also encode this same CDR3. The chain uses TRBV30 and TRBJ1-1, with no clear D. The ends were cut back, 3 bases at V and 3 bases at J, with 5 bases in the middle. The CDR3 is made up of 11 amino acids. Germline V gives CDR1 GTSNPN, CDR2 SVGIG (reference sequence). CDR3 in amino acids: CAWSLDTEAFF. The CDR3 DNA reads as TGTGCCTGGAGCCTTGACACTGAAGCTTTCTTT.

The chain has TRBV27 and TRBJ2-3, with 9 nucleotides matching TRBD1. This CDR3 comprises 14 residues. V shed 6 bases and J 5 bases; nucleotides not matched to a gene: 6. Germline V gene data show CDR1 as MNHEY and CDR2 as SMNVEV (reference sequence). CDR3: CASRTDRGGDTQYF. In DNA form, the CDR3 reads TGTGCCAGCAGAACGGACAGGGGAGGAGATACGCAGTATTTT.

CDR3 bases: TGTGCCAGTAGTATGGGGGCCGTTGGAGAGACCCAGTACTTC. Encoded protein: CASSMGAVGETQYF. The gene calls are TRBV19 and TRBJ2-5; a weak D match, TRBD1 (6 bases). This CDR3 comprises 14 residues. V lost 3 bases and J 4 bases, leaving 12 bases between the germline ends. Germline CDR1 and CDR2: LNHDA and SQIVND (reference sequence).

Regarding this clone: Other nucleotide sequences from this sample produce the same CDR3. The genes are TRBV28 and TRBJ1-5; tentatively, D is TRBD1 (6 bases). Germline V lookup: CDR1 MDHEN, CDR2 SYDVKM. This CDR3 comprises 15 residues. Deletions cut 4 bases from V and 0 bases from J, with 10 bases between. The CDR3 here is CASSSPQGSNQPQHF. The CDR3 DNA follows: TGTGCCAGCAGTTCCCCACAGGGTAGCAATCAGCCCCAGCATTTT.

The chain couples TRBV19 to TRBJ1-2; tentatively, D is TRBD1 (5 bases). The CDR3 is 12 amino acids. Germline CDR1 reads LNHDA; CDR2 reads SQIVND (reference sequence). Trimming took off 8 bases at V and 8 bases at J, with 15 bases between the two ends. The CDR3 DNA sequence: TGTGCCAGTTGGACGGGACTGCGGGGCTACACCTTC. It encodes CASWTGLRGYTF.

The V gene is TRBV4-1, the J gene TRBJ2-3; 7 bases map to TRBD2. CDR1 MGHRA and CDR2 YSYEKL come from the germline V gene. The ends lost 2 bases at V and 5 bases at J; junction bases unmatched: 16. The CDR3 contains 18 residues. The CDR3 loop reads CASSQMLTGAGDGDTQYF. The DNA for the CDR3 is TGCGCCAGCAGCCAAATGCTGACCGGGGCGGGAGATGGAGATACGCAGTATTTT.

The chain has TRBV10-3 and TRBJ1-2; 12 positions agree with TRBD1. The V gene's germline CDR1 is ENHRY and CDR2 SYGVKD. The trim removed 8 bases at V and 7 bases at J, leaving 2 bases unmatched. The CDR3 is 12 residues long. The CDR3 loop reads CAIGGQGAGYTF. The CDR3 bases are TGTGCCATCGGGGGACAGGGGGCTGGCTACACCTTC.

The V call is TRBV7-2, the J call TRBJ1-3; the match to TRBD1 covers 8 bases. The V gene end was trimmed by 5 bases and the J gene end by 2 bases; junction bases not matched to a gene: 5. The CDR3 spans 15 residues. Germline V CDR1 and CDR2: SGHTA, FQGNSA. CDR3 nucleotide sequence: TGTGCCAGCAGCCCAGGGGGCTTGGCTGGAAACACCATATATTTT. Its translation is CASSPGGLAGNTIYF.